This TCR beta chain was captured by sequencing in a study of blood T cells in healthy people across ages. The use of a sample-barcoded 5' primer and a J-beta primer mix characterized a second PCR of roughly 7 to 12 cycles. TCRdb recomputed calls from the 5' RACE reads with MiXCR, one row per CDR3 protein. The data contain about 1.8 million distinct CDR3 sequences, about 50% of them singletons. This CDR3 has 12 residues. CDR1 and CDR2 from the germline V gene are SQVTM and ANQGSEA. Turning to this clonotype: Compared with germline, one end of the junction differs, possibly owing to a read error.

This TCR was sampled from a woman in her forties in good health. The sequencing sample was made of blood. This chain connects TRBV29-1 to TRBJ2-1, with D perhaps assigned TRBD1 or TRBD2 (6 bases each). The CDR3 sequence: CSHRDSHNEQFF. Written as DNA, the CDR3 is TGCAGTCACAGGGACTCCCACAATGAGCAGTTCTTC.